Listed below are T cell receptor beta chains from one sample, sequenced in a study of control samples from healthy donors and cancer patients. Sequencing was performed with immunoSEQ multiplex PCR; in TCRdb, only in-frame clones are kept and a portion is missing. In the table there are approximately 140,000 clones, approximately 94% of which are singletons. The sequenced material came from blood. These receptors came from a man aged 40-55 years in good health. Both conserved end residues are part of each CDR3. The D gene is left open where the match is weak. Expanded clones get a size class; other rows say once, few or many, or leave the size out.

j_call	clone_size	d_call	v_call	cdr3_aa	cdr3_nt
TRBJ1-5	.	.	TRBV12-3/TRBV12-4	CASSGTSQPQHF	TGTGCCAGCAGCGGGACATCTCAGCCCCAGCATTTT
TRBJ2-1	.	TRBD2	TRBV13	CASSLQGLAGGREQFF	TGTGCCAGCAGCCTCCAGGGACTAGCGGGAGGGCGTGAGCAGTTCTTC
TRBJ2-7	.	.	TRBV7-2	CASRTQGQYEQYF	TGTGCCAGCAGAACGCAAGGACAGTACGAGCAGTACTTC
TRBJ2-3	once	.	TRBV9	CASSYTPTRDTQYF	TGTGCCAGCAGCTACACTCCTACTCGCGATACGCAGTATTTT
TRBJ2-7	.	.	TRBV5-5	CASSLTPGQVIYEQYF	TGTGCCAGCAGCTTAACCCCCGGCCAGGTCATCTACGAGCAGTACTTC
TRBJ2-3	few	.	TRBV10-2	CASSEILPYTDTQYF	TGCGCCAGCAGTGAGATCCTACCTTACACAGATACGCAGTATTTT
TRBJ1-6	.	.	TRBV9	CASSVGSEANNSPLHF	TGTGCCAGCAGCGTAGGATCGGAAGCTAATAATTCACCCCTCCACTTT
TRBJ2-2	.	TRBD1	TRBV9	CASSVAWGQGSTGELFF	TGTGCCAGCAGCGTAGCCTGGGGACAGGGTTCCACCGGGGAGCTGTTTTTT
TRBJ1-1	.	.	TRBV5-1	CASSRRTQGPGWTEAFF	TGCGCCAGCAGCCGACGGACCCAAGGCCCCGGCTGGACTGAAGCTTTCTTT
TRBJ1-3	.	.	TRBV6-2/TRBV6-3	CASSSMYPGNTIYF	TGTGCCAGCAGTTCAATGTACCCTGGAAACACCATATATTTT
TRBJ1-5	few	.	TRBV18	CASSPTDNQPQHF	TGTGCCAGCTCACCAACAGACAATCAGCCCCAGCATTTT
TRBJ1-6	.	TRBD1	TRBV9	CASSERDSNSPLHF	TGTGCCAGCAGCGAGAGGGACAGTAATTCACCCCTCCACTTT
TRBJ1-1	.	.	TRBV10-3	CAISEGGGFTEAFF	TGTGCCATCAGTGAGGGAGGGGGGTTCACTGAAGCTTTCTTT
TRBJ2-7	.	.	TRBV19	CASSMVGSSYEQYF	TGTGCCAGTAGTATGGTGGGGAGCTCCTACGAGCAGTACTTC
TRBJ1-2	.	.	TRBV6-5	CASSYSMDSTYGYTF	TGTGCCAGCAGTTACTCTATGGACTCTACTTATGGCTACACCTTC
TRBJ2-3	.	.	TRBV28	CASSTRWGSTDTQYF	TGTGCCAGCAGTACGAGGTGGGGTTCCACAGATACGCAGTATTTT
TRBJ2-7	.	.	TRBV3-1/TRBV3-2	CASSQDRYEQYF	TGTGCCAGCAGCCAAGACCGGTACGAGCAGTACTTC
TRBJ1-2	.	TRBD1	TRBV24-1	CATSDPGQGLRGGYTF	TGTGCCACCAGTGATCCAGGACAGGGCCTGCGGGGGGGCTACACCTTC
TRBJ2-1	.	.	TRBV9	CASSVGLIMDEQFF	TGTGCCAGCAGCGTGGGTCTAATTATGGATGAGCAGTTCTTC
TRBJ2-5	.	.	TRBV5-8	CASSLDKETQYF	TGTGCCAGCAGCTTGGATAAAGAGACCCAGTACTTC